One sample yielded the 9 T cell receptor beta chains listed below, sequenced in a study of vaccination and CD4 T cells after COVID-19. The Oncomine TCR Beta short-read assay generated sequence data from the DNA of cultured CD4+ T cells. In this case, cultured CD4+ T cells provided the extracted genomic DNA. TCRdb re-derived calls from the PCR reads in MiXCR, one entry per CDR3 protein. The profile shows about 10,000 distinct CDR3 sequences, approximately 39% of them singletons. No antigens are known for them. Treatment in this sample: 10-day PBMC culture with coronavirus spike peptide pools or control peptides (ViraFEST assay). CD4+ T cells that came from the unexposed donor were collected before the COVID-19 pandemic (2011-2018). The sequenced sample was CD4+ T cells from blood, cultured in vitro. These receptors came from a human donor in good health.

The chain carries TRBV28 and TRBJ1-2, with TRBD1 as a possible D gene (5 bases). Looked up from germline, CDR1 is MDHEN and CDR2 is SYDVKM. V dropped 1 base and J dropped 5 bases, with 8 bases sitting between them. The CDR3 runs 13 residues. Here the CDR3 reads CASSLLGLYGYTF. The DNA of the CDR3 is TGTGCCAGCAGTTTATTGGGACTTTATGGCTACACCTTC.

The rearrangement links TRBV5-4 to TRBJ1-2; possible D gene TRBD1, 5 bases. V shed 2 bases and J shed 9 bases, with 20 bases lying between them. Germline V gene sequence: CDR1 SGHNT, CDR2 YYREEE (reference sequence). CDR3 length: 15 amino acids. CDR3 region: CASSLGAAYDLRYTF. The CDR3 nucleotides are TGTGCCAGCAGCTTAGGGGCCGCCTATGATCTACGCTACACCTTC.

This clonotype occurred a few times. The CDR3: CASSLAGTGFADTQYF. Written as DNA, the CDR3 is TGTGCCAGCAGCTTGGCCGGGACAGGGTTCGCAGATACGCAGTATTTT. The gene calls are TRBV7-3 and TRBJ2-3; 9 bases line up with TRBD1. The CDR3 has 16 amino acids. With 3 bases clipped from V and 4 bases from J, the junction kept 8 bases outside the gene matches. Germline values: CDR1 SGHTA, CDR2 FQGTGA.

The chain carries TRBV7-2 and TRBJ1-2, with 7 nucleotides matching TRBD1. Unmatched junction bases numbered 8, after V lost 5 bases and J lost 8 bases. Germline lookup yields CDR1 SGHTA and CDR2 FQGNSA. This CDR3 spans 13 amino acids. DNA of the CDR3: TGTGCCAGCAGCCCAAAGGGGGCGCTCGGCTACACCTTC. Residues: CASSPKGALGYTF.

This clonotype was counted between two and nine times. This sequence joins TRBV7-3 and TRBJ1-1, with TRBD1 matching 9 bases. Germline values: CDR1 SGHTA, CDR2 FQGTGA. This CDR3 comprises 18 residues. Trimming at V came to 2 bases and at J to 0 bases, leaving 10 bases not matched to a gene. In DNA, the CDR3 is TGTGCCAGCAGCTTAGCCGGGACAGGGCAACCCGTGAACACTGAAGCTTTCTTT. This sequence encodes CASSLAGTGQPVNTEAFF.

A few counts support this clonotype. The V call is TRBV7-2, the J call TRBJ2-7; D is perhaps TRBD1 (5 bases). V lost 1 base and J lost 2, with 12 bases in between. The CDR3 extends over 15 amino acids. Germline V CDR1 and CDR2: SGHTA, FQGNSA. CDR3 protein: CASSLEAGLTYEQYF. CDR3 nucleotides: TGTGCCAGCAGCTTAGAGGCAGGGTTAACCTACGAGCAGTACTTC.

The chain employs TRBV6-5 and TRBJ2-6; TRBD1 is a possible D gene (6 bases). Trimming took off 0 bases at V and 2 bases at J, with 8 bases between the two ends. The CDR3 runs 16 residues. The germline CDR1 and CDR2 sequences are MNHEY and SVGAGI. This chain's CDR3 is CASSYSEGAGANVLTF. Written as DNA, the CDR3 is TGTGCCAGCAGTTACTCCGAGGGGGCTGGGGCCAACGTCCTGACTTTC.

The chain employs TRBV20-1 and TRBJ2-5; D call uncertain. V was clipped by 5 bases and J by 6 bases, with 19 bases between them. The CDR3 has 14 residues. The V gene's germline CDR1 is DFQATT and CDR2 SNEGSKA (reference sequence). CDR3 DNA sequence: TGCAGTGCTCTGGCCGCATCCCTGACACAGACCCAGTACTTC. It codes for CSALAASLTQTQYF.

This clonotype has just a few counts. The chain combines TRBV28 with TRBJ1-2; 7 bases agree with TRBD1. The CDR3 is 14 amino acids. V lost 5 bases, J lost 7 bases, and 10 bases stayed unmatched. Germline-derived CDR1 and CDR2 are MDHEN and SYDVKM. CDR3 loop: CASSTAGGVGGYTF. The CDR3 DNA is TGTGCCAGCAGTACCGCAGGGGGAGTGGGTGGCTACACCTTC.